This TCR beta chain was sequenced during a study of OX40 agonist ivuxolimab in advanced cancers. Background on the study: In this cohort, patients received ivuxolimab, an agonistic anti-OX40 (CD134) antibody. Age averaged 60 years (range about 20 to 80), and 70% to 85% were male. Previous treatment with anti-PD-1, anti-PD-L1 or anti-CTLA-4 therapy was allowed; more than 35% had received some.

On this clone: Its target is not known.

Trimming pared 9 bases from V and 0 bases from J, leaving 15 bases between. Germline values: CDR1 SNHLY, CDR2 FYNNEI. The CDR3 has 15 amino acids. The assay was immunoSEQ multiplex PCR, and TCRdb's table has in-frame clones only and misses some. The sample lists 55,000 to 95,000 clones; about 86% were seen once. Whole-study results and caveats: Patients who responded partially at 0.1-3.0 mg/kg showed clonal expansion ranking among the lowest.

Sequenced material: CD4+ or CD8+ T cells sorted from blood, taken in a trial of the OX40 agonist ivuxolimab. The sequence derives from an adult with an advanced solid tumor such as melanoma, head and neck, liver or kidney cancer. The chain employs TRBV2 and TRBJ1-3; maybe TRBD1 (5 bases). CDR3 loop: CASQAGRLSGNTIYF. The CDR3 DNA is TGTGCCAGTCAAGCAGGGAGACTCTCTGGAAACACCATATATTTT.